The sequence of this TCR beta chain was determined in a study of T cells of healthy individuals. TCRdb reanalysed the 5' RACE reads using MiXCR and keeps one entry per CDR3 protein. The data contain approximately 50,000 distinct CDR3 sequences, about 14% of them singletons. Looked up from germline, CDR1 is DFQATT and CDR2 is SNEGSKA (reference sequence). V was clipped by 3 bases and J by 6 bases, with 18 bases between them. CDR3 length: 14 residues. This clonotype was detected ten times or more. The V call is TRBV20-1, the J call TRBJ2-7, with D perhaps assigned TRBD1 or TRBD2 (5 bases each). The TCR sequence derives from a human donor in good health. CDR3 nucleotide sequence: TGCAGTGCTAGTACCCCAGGCAGGGACGGCGAGCAGTACTTC. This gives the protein CSASTPGRDGEQYF.